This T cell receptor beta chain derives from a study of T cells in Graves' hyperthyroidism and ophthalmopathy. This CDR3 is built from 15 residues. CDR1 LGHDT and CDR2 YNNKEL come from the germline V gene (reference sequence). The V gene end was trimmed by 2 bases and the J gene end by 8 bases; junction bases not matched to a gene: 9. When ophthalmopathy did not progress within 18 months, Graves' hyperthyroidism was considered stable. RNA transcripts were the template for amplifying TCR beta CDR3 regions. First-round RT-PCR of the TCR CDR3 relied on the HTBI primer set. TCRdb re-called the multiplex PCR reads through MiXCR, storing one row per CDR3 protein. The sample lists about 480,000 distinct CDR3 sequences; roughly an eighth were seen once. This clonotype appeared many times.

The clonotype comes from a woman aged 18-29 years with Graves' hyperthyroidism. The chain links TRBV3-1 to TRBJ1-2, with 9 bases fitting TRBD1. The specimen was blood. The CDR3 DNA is TGTGCCAGCAGCCAAAAAACAGGGGGCTTCCAAGGCTACACCTTC. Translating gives CASSQKTGGFQGYTF. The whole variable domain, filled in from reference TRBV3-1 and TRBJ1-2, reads DTAVSQTPKYLVTQMGNDKSIKCEQNLGHDTMYWYKQDSKKFLKIMFSYNNKELIINETVPNRFSPKSPDKAHLNLHINSLELGDSAVYFCASSQKTGGFQGYTFGSGTRLTVV.